The rows below give T cell receptor beta chains drawn from one sample of a study of CD8 T cells in ankylosing spondylitis. In TCRdb, the 5' RACE reads were re-called with MiXCR into one record per CDR3 protein. Of hundreds of thousands of distinct CDR3 sequences listed, roughly 27% were seen once; the top ten hold about 0.89%. Material for sequencing was blood, either unsorted or a sorted T cell fraction (not recorded which). The receptors here all came from a male donor with ankylosing spondylitis. The CDR3 runs from the conserved cysteine through the conserved F or W. A D gene is named only where the DNA matches it firmly. A row's size may be missing; if present it is once, few, many or a size class.

- few 13 TRBJ2-7 TRBV29-1 TGCAGCGTTGCAAACACGGGGATCTACGAGCAGTACTTC CSVANTGIYEQYF
- - 12 TRBJ2-1 TRBV7-8 TGTGCCAGCAGCTCACAGAATAATGAGCAGTTCTTC CASSSQNNEQFF
- - 15 TRBJ2-1 TRBV24-1 TGTGCCACGTGTCCCTCCGGGAGAATGGGCAATGAGCAGTTCTTC CATCPSGRMGNEQFF
TRBD1 - 12 TRBJ1-1 TRBV7-2 TGTGCCAGCAGCTTAGCAGGGACAGCCTCTTTCTTT CASSLAGTASFF
- few 15 TRBJ1-5 TRBV19 TGTGCCAGTAGTATAGATCGGGGATCGGATCAGCCCCAGCATTTT CASSIDRGSDQPQHF
- - 14 TRBJ1-1 TRBV5-1 TGCGCCAGCAGCGTTGAAGCTGCGGTCGCTGAAGCTTTCTTT CASSVEAAVAEAFF
- few 13 TRBJ2-5 TRBV29-1 TGCAGCGTTGGCGGACAGACGCAAGAGACCCAGTACTTC CSVGGQTQETQYF
- - 13 TRBJ1-4 TRBV11-3 TGTGCCAGCAGCGATCGGATATCTGAAAAACTGTTTTTT CASSDRISEKLFF
- few 11 TRBJ2-1 TRBV5-6 TGTGCCAGCAGCTTTAAGAATGAGCAGTTCTTC CASSFKNEQFF
- - 15 TRBJ2-6 TRBV7-8 TGTGCCAGCAGACGCTGGTGGTCCGGGGCCAACGTCCTGACTTTC CASRRWWSGANVLTF